What follows are 8 T cell receptor beta chains derived from one specimen sequenced in a study of T cells in Graves' hyperthyroidism and ophthalmopathy. RNA transcripts yielded amplified TCR beta CDR3 regions. When the TCR CDR3 underwent first-round RT-PCR, the HTBI primer set was used. TCRdb redid the calling of the multiplex PCR reads with MiXCR, one entry per CDR3 protein. The table shows about 510,000 distinct CDR3 sequences, with around 50% occurring only once. The sequenced sample consisted of peripheral blood or thyroid tissue (not recorded which). These receptors were collected from an adult woman with Graves' disease, either hyperthyroidism or ophthalmopathy (not recorded which).

The V gene is TRBV24-1, the J gene TRBJ2-7, with a possible D match to TRBD1 (5 bases). CDR1 is KGHDR, CDR2 SFDVKD, per germline. V lost 4 bases, J lost 2 bases, and 14 bases lay in between. The CDR3 sequence is 15 residues long. The CDR3 sequence is CATSDEGQGTYEQYF. The CDR3 nucleotides read TGTGCCACCAGTGACGAAGGGCAGGGTACCTACGAGCAGTACTTC.

On this clonotype itself: A clone one base away is much larger, so this may be a read error. The V gene is TRBV2, the J gene TRBJ2-2, with 8 bases lining up with TRBD1. Germline V gene sequence: CDR1 SNHLY, CDR2 FYNNEI. The CDR3 covers 13 residues. J was trimmed by 6 bases and V by 7 bases; bases with no gene match: 4. The CDR3 nucleotides read TGTGCCAGCACTAACAGGGGGTCCGGGGAGCTGTTTTTT. Amino acid sequence: CASTNRGSGELFF.

This clonotype has only a few counts. The chain links TRBV7-9 to TRBJ2-2; D unclear. Germline V lookup: CDR1 SEHNR, CDR2 FQNEAQ (reference sequence). Trimming pared 5 bases from V and 0 bases from J, leaving 13 bases between. CDR3 length: 16 residues. The chain's CDR3 is CASSPGRLANTGELFF. The CDR3 DNA sequence: TGTGCCAGCAGCCCTGGTAGGCTTGCGAACACCGGGGAGCTGTTTTTT.

The genes are TRBV10-3 and TRBJ2-7; possibly TRBD1 for D (6 bases). Deletions cut 4 bases from V and 4 bases from J, with 11 bases between. The CDR3 is 13 amino acids. Germline CDR1 is ENHRY and CDR2 is SYGVKD. CDR3 nucleotides: TGTGCCATCAGTGTTCAGGGGCAGTACGAGCAGTACTTC. Its protein is CAISVQGQYEQYF.

At least ten counts were recorded for this clonotype. The chain couples TRBV12-3 or TRBV12-4 to TRBJ2-7, with a possible D match to TRBD2 (5 bases). V was clipped by 1 base and J by 2 bases, with 6 bases between them. This CDR3 has 13 amino acids. The CDR3 coding sequence is TGTGCCAGCAGTTTAGGGACTCCCTACGAGCAGTACTTC. Translated, it gives CASSLGTPYEQYF.

This clonotype came up many times. A clone one base away is much larger, so this may be a read error. The rearrangement uses TRBV5-6 and TRBJ1-2, with 9 bases that match TRBD1. Germline loops: CDR1 SGHDT, CDR2 YYEEEE. The CDR3 is made up of 15 amino acids. The CDR3 nucleotides are TGTACCAGCAGCTTGATACAGGGGGCGAACTATGGCTACACCTTC. Its protein product is CTSSLIQGANYGYTF.

A note on this clonotype: The conserved closing phenylalanine or tryptophan is absent in this CDR3, likely reflecting a read error. The rearrangement links TRBV5-6 to TRBJ1-1; possible D gene TRBD1, 6 bases. The CDR3 runs to 14 residues. Germline V lookup: CDR1 SGHDT, CDR2 YYEEEE. Trimming left V 3 bases short and J 3 bases short, with 12 bases between. The CDR3 loop is CASSYQGQHTEAFC. DNA of the CDR3: TGTGCCAGCAGCTACCAAGGACAGCACACTGAAGCTTTCTGT.

This chain connects TRBV6-1 to TRBJ1-1; 10 nucleotides agree with TRBD1. Germline V CDR1 and CDR2: MNHNS, SASEGT. The CDR3 runs to 17 residues. V was pared by 6 bases and J by 5 bases, with 15 bases of the junction left unmatched. Here the CDR3 reads CASRAGTGDWSVTEAFF. CDR3 DNA: TGTGCCAGCAGGGCCGGGACAGGGGATTGGTCGGTTACTGAAGCTTTCTTT.